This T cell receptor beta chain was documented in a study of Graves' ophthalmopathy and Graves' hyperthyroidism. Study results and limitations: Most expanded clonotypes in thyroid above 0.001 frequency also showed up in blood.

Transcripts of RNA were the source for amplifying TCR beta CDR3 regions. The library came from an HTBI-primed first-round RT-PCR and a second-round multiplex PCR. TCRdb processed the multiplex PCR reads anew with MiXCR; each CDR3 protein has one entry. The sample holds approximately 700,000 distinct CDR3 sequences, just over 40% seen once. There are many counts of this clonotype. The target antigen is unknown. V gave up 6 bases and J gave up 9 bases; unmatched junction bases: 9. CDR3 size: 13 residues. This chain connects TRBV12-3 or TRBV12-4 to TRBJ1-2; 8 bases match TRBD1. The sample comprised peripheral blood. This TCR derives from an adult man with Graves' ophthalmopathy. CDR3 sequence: CASRGDRISSYTF. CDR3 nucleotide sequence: TGTGCCAGCAGAGGGGACAGGATAAGTAGCTACACCTTC.